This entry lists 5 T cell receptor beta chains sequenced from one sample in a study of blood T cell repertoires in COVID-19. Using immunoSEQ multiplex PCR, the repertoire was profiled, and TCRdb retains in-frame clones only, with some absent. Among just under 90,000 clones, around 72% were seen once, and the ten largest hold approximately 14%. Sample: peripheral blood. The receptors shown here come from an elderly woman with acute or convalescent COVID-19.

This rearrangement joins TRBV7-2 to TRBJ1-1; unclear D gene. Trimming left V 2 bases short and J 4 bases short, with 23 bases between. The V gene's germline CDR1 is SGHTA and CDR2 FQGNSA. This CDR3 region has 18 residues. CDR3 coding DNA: TGTGCCAGCAGCTTAAGGCCTACGTCGAGGGAGACTGGCACTGAAGCTTTCTTT. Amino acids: CASSLRPTSRETGTEAFF. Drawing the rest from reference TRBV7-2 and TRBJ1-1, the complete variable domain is GAGVSQSPSNKVTEKGKDVELRCDPISGHTALYWYRQSLGQGLEFLIYFQGNSAPDKSGLPSDRFSAERTGGSVSTLTIQRTQQEDSAVYLCASSLRPTSRETGTEAFFGQGTRLTVV.

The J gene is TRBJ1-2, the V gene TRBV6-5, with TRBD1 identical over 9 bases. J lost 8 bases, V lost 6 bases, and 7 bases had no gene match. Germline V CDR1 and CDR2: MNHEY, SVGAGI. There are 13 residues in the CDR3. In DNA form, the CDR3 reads TGTGCCAGCAGGTCCTACAGGGGGCTCGGCTACACCTTC. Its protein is CASRSYRGLGYTF.

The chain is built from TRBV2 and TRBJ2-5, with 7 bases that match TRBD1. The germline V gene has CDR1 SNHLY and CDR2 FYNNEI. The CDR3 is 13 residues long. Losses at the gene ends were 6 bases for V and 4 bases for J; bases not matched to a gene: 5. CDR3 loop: CASSGTAGETQYF. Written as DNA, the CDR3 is TGTGCCAGCAGCGGGACAGCCGGAGAGACCCAGTACTTC.

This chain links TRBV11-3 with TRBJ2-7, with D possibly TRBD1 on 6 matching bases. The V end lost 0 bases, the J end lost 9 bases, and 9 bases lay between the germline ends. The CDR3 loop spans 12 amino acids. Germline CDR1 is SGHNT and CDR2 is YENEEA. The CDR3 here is CASSLDGTLQYF. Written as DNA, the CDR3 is TGTGCCAGCAGCTTAGATGGGACATTGCAGTACTTC. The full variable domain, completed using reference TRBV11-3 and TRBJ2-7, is EAGVVQSPRYKIIEKKQPVAFWCNPISGHNTLYWYLQNLGQGPELLIRYENEEAVDDSQLPKDRFSAERLKGVDSTLKIQPAELGDSAVYLCASSLDGTLQYFGPGTRLTVT.

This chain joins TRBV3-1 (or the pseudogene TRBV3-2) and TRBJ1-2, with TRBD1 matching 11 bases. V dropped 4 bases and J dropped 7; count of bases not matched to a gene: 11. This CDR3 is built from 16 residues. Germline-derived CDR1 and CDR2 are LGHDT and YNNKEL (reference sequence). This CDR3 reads CASSRTLGQGAGGYTF. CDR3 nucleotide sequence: TGTGCCAGCAGCCGAACCCTCGGACAGGGGGCAGGTGGCTACACCTTC.